These T cell receptor beta chains were read from a single sample in a study of shared clonotypes between healthy human individuals. Only in-frame clones appear in the TCRdb table, and some are missing; sequencing was by immunoSEQ multiplex PCR. The profile covers 1,500,000 or so clones, with 98% appearing a single time and over 0.3% taken by the ten largest. Sequenced: naive CD4+ T cells sorted from blood. The receptors come from a man aged 30-40 years in good health. CDR3s include the opening cysteine and the closing phenylalanine or tryptophan. The D gene is left open where the match is weak. A row's size may be missing; if present it is once, few, many or a size class.

J | D | V | size | CDR3 | DNA
TRBJ1-4 | TRBD1 | TRBV27 | NA | CASSSNRGNEKLFF | TGTGCCAGCAGTTCTAACAGGGGTAATGAAAAACTGTTTTTT
TRBJ2-1 | NA | TRBV11-3 | NA | CASSSRGSSYNEQFF | TGTGCCAGCAGCTCCCGGGGTAGCTCCTACAATGAGCAGTTCTTC
TRBJ2-3 | NA | TRBV5-4 | NA | CASMHRDSTDTQYF | TGTGCCAGCATGCACCGGGATAGCACAGATACGCAGTATTTT
TRBJ1-5 | TRBD1 | TRBV27 | NA | CASSGRTGGSNQPQHF | TGTGCCAGCAGCGGGAGGACAGGCGGGAGCAATCAGCCCCAGCATTTT
TRBJ2-7 | NA | TRBV7-2 | NA | CASSAAISYEQYF | TGTGCCAGCAGCGCCGCAATTTCCTACGAGCAGTACTTC
TRBJ2-1 | NA | TRBV7-9 | NA | CASSRGSEYNEQFF | TGTGCCAGCAGCCGAGGAAGCGAGTACAATGAGCAGTTCTTC
TRBJ2-7 | NA | TRBV7-9 | NA | CASTLGRTGPPYEQYF | TGTGCCAGCACGCTCGGTAGAACAGGGCCCCCCTACGAGCAGTACTTC
TRBJ2-7 | TRBD2 | TRBV19 | NA | CASSIGASGLYEQYF | TGTGCCAGTAGTATAGGGGCTAGCGGCCTCTACGAGCAGTACTTC
TRBJ1-2 | NA | TRBV25-1 | NA | CASSEWGRNNYGYTF | TGTGCCAGCAGTGAATGGGGCAGGAATAACTATGGCTACACCTTC
TRBJ1-2 | NA | TRBV5-4 | NA | CASSLDGEANYGYTF | TGTGCCAGCAGCTTGGACGGGGAAGCTAACTATGGCTACACCTTC
TRBJ2-1 | NA | TRBV7-2 | NA | CASTSRRDWRNEQFF | TGTGCCAGCACTTCGCGAAGGGACTGGCGGAATGAGCAGTTCTTC
TRBJ2-7 | TRBD2 | TRBV5-1 | NA | CASSLVGTRGYEQYF | TGCGCCAGCAGCTTGGTTGGGACTAGAGGGTACGAGCAGTACTTC
TRBJ2-1 | NA | TRBV5-1 | NA | CASSVGQEQFF | TGCGCCAGCAGCGTTGGACAAGAGCAGTTCTTC
TRBJ1-4 | NA | TRBV9 | NA | CASSPQPGHKTNEKLFF | TGTGCCAGCAGCCCACAACCGGGACACAAAACTAATGAAAAACTGTTTTTT
TRBJ2-1 | TRBD2 | TRBV18 | NA | CASSPMTSGSNSNEQFF | TGTGCCAGCTCACCCATGACTAGCGGGAGCAATTCCAATGAGCAGTTCTTC
TRBJ2-7 | NA | TRBV9 | NA | CASSVANGGYEQYF | TGTGCCAGCAGCGTAGCGAATGGGGGCTACGAGCAGTACTTC
TRBJ2-7 | NA | TRBV29-1 | NA | CSVSGARYEQYF | TGCAGCGTTTCAGGGGCAAGGTACGAGCAGTACTTC
TRBJ1-2 | TRBD1 | TRBV7-8 | NA | CASSFGQAGYYGYTF | TGTGCCAGCAGCTTCGGACAGGCCGGGTACTATGGCTACACCTTC
TRBJ2-2 | TRBD2 | TRBV5-1 | NA | CASSFLAGVGTGELFF | TGCGCCAGCAGCTTCCTAGCGGGAGTAGGCACCGGGGAGCTGTTTTTT
TRBJ2-7 | NA | TRBV5-1 | NA | CASSLEPTAYEQYF | TGCGCCAGCAGCTTGGAGCCCACGGCCTACGAGCAGTACTTC
TRBJ2-7 | NA | TRBV28 | NA | CASSLRQKVGYEQYF | TGTGCCAGCAGTTTACGGCAGAAAGTTGGCTACGAGCAGTACTTC
TRBJ2-3 | NA | TRBV6-6 | NA | CASSRQYPTDTQYF | TGTGCCAGCAGTCGACAGTACCCCACAGATACGCAGTATTTT
TRBJ1-1 | NA | TRBV7-8 | NA | CASSLVGGRMNTEAFF | TGTGCCAGCAGCTTAGTGGGGGGCAGGATGAACACTGAAGCTTTCTTT
TRBJ2-1 | TRBD1 | TRBV7-3 | NA | CASSFTGQGAVNEQFF | TGTGCCAGCAGCTTTACGGGACAGGGGGCTGTCAATGAGCAGTTCTTC
TRBJ2-6 | NA | TRBV4-1 | NA | CASSQVQGRFSGANVLTF | TGCGCCAGCAGCCAAGTCCAGGGGAGGTTTTCTGGGGCCAACGTCCTGACTTTC
TRBJ2-3 | NA | TRBV5-1 | few | CASSNTDTQYF | TGCGCCAGCAGCAACACAGATACGCAGTATTTT
TRBJ2-7 | TRBD2 | TRBV7-2 | NA | CASSLKRGSAGVWAYEQYF | TGTGCCAGCAGCCTGAAAAGAGGGTCAGCGGGAGTTTGGGCCTACGAGCAGTACTTC
TRBJ2-5 | TRBD2 | TRBV7-7 | NA | CASSLGLAGGETQYF | TGTGCTAGCAGCTTAGGACTAGCGGGAGGTGAGACCCAGTACTTC
TRBJ1-2 | TRBD1 | TRBV6-1 | NA | CASSEGVSDRGYGYTF | TGTGCCAGCAGTGAAGGGGTATCGGACAGGGGCTATGGCTACACCTTC
TRBJ1-2 | NA | TRBV29-1 | NA | CSEGDPSGYTF | TGCAGCGAGGGGGATCCAAGTGGCTACACCTTC
TRBJ2-7 | NA | TRBV5-1 | NA | CASSLNPGRQGYEQYF | TGCGCCAGCAGCTTGAACCCGGGACGGCAAGGTTACGAGCAGTACTTC
TRBJ2-3 | NA | TRBV9 | NA | CASSARLVTDTQYF | TGTGCCAGCAGCGCAAGACTAGTGACGGATACGCAGTATTTT
TRBJ1-2 | TRBD1 | TRBV15 | NA | CATTKETGTYGYTF | TGTGCCACCACCAAGGAGACAGGGACATATGGCTACACCTTC
TRBJ1-5 | NA | TRBV7-9 | NA | CASSLDNQPQHF | TGTGCCAGCAGCTTAGACAATCAGCCCCAGCATTTT
TRBJ2-1 | NA | TRBV28 | NA | CASSTPWSSYNEQFF | TGTGCCAGCAGCACTCCCTGGAGCTCCTACAATGAGCAGTTCTTC
TRBJ2-3 | TRBD1 | TRBV19 | NA | CASTGVVLRTDTQYF | TGTGCCAGCACAGGGGTGGTACTTAGGACAGATACGCAGTATTTT
TRBJ2-5 | NA | TRBV7-2 | NA | CASSLESGSALKETQYF | TGTGCCAGCAGCTTGGAATCCGGGTCAGCCTTAAAAGAGACCCAGTACTTC